The clone carrying this TCR beta chain is a singleton in its sample. The sample originates from a study of cytomegalovirus exposure and HLA in healthy donors. PCR amplification relied on 60 Vbeta primers (plus 13 Jbeta primers). Data came from immunoSEQ multiplex PCR; TCRdb stores just in-frame clones and leaves some out. This table has some 40,000 clones, 68% appearing once. The origin of this receptor is a man aged 35-49 years in good health and CMV-seronegative. Specimen: PBMCs.

CDR3 sequence (DNA): TGTGCCAGCCAACTAGCGGGGGGACGAGAGACCCAGTACTTC. It is translated as CASQLAGGRETQYF. The chain couples TRBV18 to TRBJ2-5; TRBD2 matches 12 bases. Trimming removed 8 bases from V and 4 bases from J; junction bases left unmatched: 5. The CDR3 is made up of 14 amino acids. CDR1 and CDR2 (germline): KGHSH, LQKENI.